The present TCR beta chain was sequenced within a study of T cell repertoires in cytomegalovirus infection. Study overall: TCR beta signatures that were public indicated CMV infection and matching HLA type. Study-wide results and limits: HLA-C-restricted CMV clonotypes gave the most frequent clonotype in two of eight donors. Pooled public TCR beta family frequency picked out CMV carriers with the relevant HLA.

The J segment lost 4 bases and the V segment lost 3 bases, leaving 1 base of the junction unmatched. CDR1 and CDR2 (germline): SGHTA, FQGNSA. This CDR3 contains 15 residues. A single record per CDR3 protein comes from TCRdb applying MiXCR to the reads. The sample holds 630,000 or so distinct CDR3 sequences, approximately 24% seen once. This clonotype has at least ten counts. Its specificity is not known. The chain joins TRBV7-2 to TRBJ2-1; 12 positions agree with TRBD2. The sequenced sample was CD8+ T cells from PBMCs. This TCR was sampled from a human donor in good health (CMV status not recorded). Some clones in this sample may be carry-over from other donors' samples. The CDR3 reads CASSLGLAGYNEQFF. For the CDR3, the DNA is TGTGCCAGCAGCTTGGGACTAGCGGGTTACAATGAGCAGTTCTTC.